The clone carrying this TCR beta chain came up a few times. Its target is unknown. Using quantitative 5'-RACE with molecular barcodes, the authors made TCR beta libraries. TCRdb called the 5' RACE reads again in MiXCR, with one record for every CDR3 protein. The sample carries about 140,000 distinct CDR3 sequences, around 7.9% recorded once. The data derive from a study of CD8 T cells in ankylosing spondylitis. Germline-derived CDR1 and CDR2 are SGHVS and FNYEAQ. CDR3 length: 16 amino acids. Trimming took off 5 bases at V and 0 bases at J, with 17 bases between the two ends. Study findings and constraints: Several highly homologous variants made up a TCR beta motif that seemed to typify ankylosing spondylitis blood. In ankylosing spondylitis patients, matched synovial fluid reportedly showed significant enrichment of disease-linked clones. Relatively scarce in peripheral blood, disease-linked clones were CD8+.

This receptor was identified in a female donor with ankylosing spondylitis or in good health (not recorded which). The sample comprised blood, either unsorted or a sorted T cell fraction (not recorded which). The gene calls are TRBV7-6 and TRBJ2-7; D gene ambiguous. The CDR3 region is CASSPVGYPSSYEQYF. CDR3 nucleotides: TGTGCCAGCAGCCCCGTTGGGTACCCCAGCTCCTACGAGCAGTACTTC.